Listed here is a single T cell receptor beta chain. Original methodology: Researchers report that nucleated cell counts were estimated from reference gene primer amplification. Assay: immunoSEQ multiplex PCR; the TCRdb copy retains only in-frame clones and omits some. V and J calls plus clone size are reproduced from that table; the DNA served to infer D and trimming. Seen here are around 60,000 clones, 89% observed once, and the top ten hold around an eighth. The sample originates from a study of blood T cell repertoires in COVID-19. Study background: COVID-19 samples, acute and convalescent, were from the United States, Italy and Spain. T cells, B-cell-depleted T cells, or PBMCs supplied cDNA or gDNA.

Between the trimmed V and J ends, which lost 0 bases and 2 bases, there was a span of 11 bases. Germline V gene data show CDR1 as SGHKS and CDR2 as YYEKEE (reference sequence). The CDR3 extends over 15 amino acids. This TCR came from a woman aged 55-70 years with active COVID-19. Sequenced sample: peripheral blood. The V and J genes are TRBV5-5 and TRBJ1-2; a weak D match, TRBD1 (5 bases). CDR3 sequence: CASSLERGSNYGYTF. The CDR3 bases are TGTGCCAGCAGCTTGGAAAGGGGTTCGAACTATGGCTACACCTTC. The full variable domain, its missing parts supplied by reference TRBV5-5 and TRBJ1-2, is DAGVTQSPTHLIKTRGQQVTLRCSPISGHKSVSWYQQVLGQGPQFIFQYYEKEERGRGNFPDRFSARQFPNYSSELNVNALLLGDSALYLCASSLERGSNYGYTFGSGTRLTVV.